Detailed here is one T cell receptor (beta chain). The sample comes from a study of blood T cell repertoires in COVID-19. Overall study context: Material from acute and convalescent COVID-19 was sourced from the United States, Italy and Spain.

The repertoire was sequenced with immunoSEQ multiplex PCR; TCRdb's copy has only in-frame clones and lacks some. Of approximately 120,000 clones detected, 85% to 90% appear once; the ten largest clones hold 1.5% to 1.9%. This CDR3 is 15 amino acids long. V was pared by 4 bases and J by 9 bases, with 3 bases of the junction left unmatched. The germline V gene has CDR1 SNHLY and CDR2 FYNNEI. The chain uses TRBV2 and TRBJ2-1; 16 nucleotides agree with TRBD2. This clonotype was obtained from a human donor in a cohort sampled during active COVID-19. The sequenced material came from peripheral blood. The DNA of the CDR3 is TGTGCCAGCAGTGTTGGGACTAGCGGGAGGGGTGAGCAGTTCTTC. Amino acid sequence: CASSVGTSGRGEQFF.